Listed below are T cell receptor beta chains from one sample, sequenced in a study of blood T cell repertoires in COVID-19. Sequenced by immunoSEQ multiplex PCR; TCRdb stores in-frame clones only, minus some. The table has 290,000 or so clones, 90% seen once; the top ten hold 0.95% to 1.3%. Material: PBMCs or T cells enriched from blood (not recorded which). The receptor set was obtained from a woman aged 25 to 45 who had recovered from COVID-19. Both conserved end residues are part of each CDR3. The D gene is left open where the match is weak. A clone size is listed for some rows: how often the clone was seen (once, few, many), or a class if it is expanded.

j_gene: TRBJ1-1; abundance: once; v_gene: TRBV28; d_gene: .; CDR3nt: TGTGCCAGCAGTTTAGCGAGTATGAACACTGAAGCTTTCTTT; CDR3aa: CASSLASMNTEAFF
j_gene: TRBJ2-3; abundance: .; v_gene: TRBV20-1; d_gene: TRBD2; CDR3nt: TGCAGTGCTAGTGAGCTAGCGGGACGTGCAGATACGCAGTATTTT; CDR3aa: CSASELAGRADTQYF
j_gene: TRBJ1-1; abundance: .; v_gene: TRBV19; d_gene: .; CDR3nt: TGTGCCAGTAGTATGTCGTTGAACACTGAAGCTTTCTTT; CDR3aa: CASSMSLNTEAFF
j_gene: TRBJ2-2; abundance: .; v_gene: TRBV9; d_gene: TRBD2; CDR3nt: TGTGCCAGCAGCGTAGGAATAGCGGGAGGCAACACCGGGGAGCTGTTTTTT; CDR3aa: CASSVGIAGGNTGELFF
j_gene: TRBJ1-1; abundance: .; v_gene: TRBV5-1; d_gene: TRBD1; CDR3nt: TGCGCCAGCAGCTCAGCACAGGGGCAGCCGAACACTGAAGCTTTCTTT; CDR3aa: CASSSAQGQPNTEAFF
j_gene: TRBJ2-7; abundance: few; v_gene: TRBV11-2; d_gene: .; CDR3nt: TGTGCCAGCAGTTTGGGAGGGGGCGAGCAGTACTTC; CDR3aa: CASSLGGGEQYF
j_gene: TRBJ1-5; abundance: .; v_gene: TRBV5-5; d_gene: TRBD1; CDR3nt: TGTGCCAGCAGCGGGACAGGGGTCGATCAGCCCCAGCATTTT; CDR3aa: CASSGTGVDQPQHF
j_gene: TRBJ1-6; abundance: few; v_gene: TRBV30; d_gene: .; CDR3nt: TGTGCCTGGAAAGGGAGGGATTCACCCCTCCACTTT; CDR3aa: CAWKGRDSPLHF
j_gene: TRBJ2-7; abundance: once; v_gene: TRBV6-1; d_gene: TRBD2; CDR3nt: TGTGCCAGCAGGGAACTAGCGGGGGGTCGGAGGGATGAGCAGTACTTC; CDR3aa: CASRELAGGRRDEQYF
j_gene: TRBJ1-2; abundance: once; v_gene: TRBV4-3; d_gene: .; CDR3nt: TGCGCCAGCAGCCAAGGCCCAAAGTTGAGGGCGGGGGATGGCTACACCTTC; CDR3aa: CASSQGPKLRAGDGYTF
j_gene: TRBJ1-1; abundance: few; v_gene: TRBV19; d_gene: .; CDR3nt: TGTGCCAGTACCGGTACGGGCGGGAGAACTGAAGCTTTCTTT; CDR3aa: CASTGTGGRTEAFF
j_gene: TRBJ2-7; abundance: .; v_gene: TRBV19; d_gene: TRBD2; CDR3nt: TGTGCCAGTAGTCCAGGACTAGTAGGAGGGGAGCAGTACTTC; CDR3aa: CASSPGLVGGEQYF
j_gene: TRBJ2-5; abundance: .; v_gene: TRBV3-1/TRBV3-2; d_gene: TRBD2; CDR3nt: TGTGCCAGCAGCCCCGGGACTAGCGGGAGTACAGAGACCCAGTACTTC; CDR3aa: CASSPGTSGSTETQYF
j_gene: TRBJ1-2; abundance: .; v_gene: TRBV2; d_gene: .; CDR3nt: TGTGCCAGCACCGAGGTGAGAGGGCGAGGCTACACCTTC; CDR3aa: CASTEVRGRGYTF
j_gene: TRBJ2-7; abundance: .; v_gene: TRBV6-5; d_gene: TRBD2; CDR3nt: TGTGCCAGCAGGGGACTAGCGGAATACGAGCAGTACTTC; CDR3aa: CASRGLAEYEQYF
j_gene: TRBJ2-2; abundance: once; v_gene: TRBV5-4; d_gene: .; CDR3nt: TGTGCCAGCAGCTTTGCCAGGGAGAACACCGGGGAGCTGTTTTTT; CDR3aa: CASSFARENTGELFF
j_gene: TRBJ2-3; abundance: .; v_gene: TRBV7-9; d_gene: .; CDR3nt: TGTGCCAGCAGCCGGGCACTAGTTTTCACAGATACGCAGTATTTT; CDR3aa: CASSRALVFTDTQYF
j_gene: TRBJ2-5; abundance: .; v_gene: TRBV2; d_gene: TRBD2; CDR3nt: TGTGCCAGCAGTGTGCCTAGCGGGATGAGGGGAGAGACCCAGTACTTC; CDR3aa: CASSVPSGMRGETQYF
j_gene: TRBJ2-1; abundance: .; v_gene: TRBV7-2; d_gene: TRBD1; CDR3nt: TGTGCCAGCAGCTTGGGACAGTCAACCTACAATGAGCAGTTCTTC; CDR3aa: CASSLGQSTYNEQFF
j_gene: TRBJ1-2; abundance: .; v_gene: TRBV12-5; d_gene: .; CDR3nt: TGTGCTAGTACCAAGGGGGGGCAGAGCTATGGCTACACCTTC; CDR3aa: CASTKGGQSYGYTF
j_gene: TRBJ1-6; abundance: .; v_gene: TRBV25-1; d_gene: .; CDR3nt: TGTGCCAGCAGTGAGGGGGGTATTTTTGGATCACCCCTCCACTTT; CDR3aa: CASSEGGIFGSPLHF
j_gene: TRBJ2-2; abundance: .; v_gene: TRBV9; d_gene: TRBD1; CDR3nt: TGTGCCAGCAGCGTAGACAGGGGGACCGGGGAGCTGTTTTTT; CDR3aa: CASSVDRGTGELFF
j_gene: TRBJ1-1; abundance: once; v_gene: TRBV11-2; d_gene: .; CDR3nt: TGTGCCAGCAGCTTACGACTACAGGGTCAGGGCGTTGCGGCTGAAGCTTTCTTT; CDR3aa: CASSLRLQGQGVAAEAFF
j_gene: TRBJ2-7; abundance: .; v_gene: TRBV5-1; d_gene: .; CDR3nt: TGCGCCAGCAGCTTGAATCCACCGGACAACTCCTACGAGCAGTACTTC; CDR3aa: CASSLNPPDNSYEQYF
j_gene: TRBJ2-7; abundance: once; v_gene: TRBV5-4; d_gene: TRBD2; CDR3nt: TGTGCCAGCAGCGATGGACTAGCGAGAACCTACGAGCAGTACTTC; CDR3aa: CASSDGLARTYEQYF
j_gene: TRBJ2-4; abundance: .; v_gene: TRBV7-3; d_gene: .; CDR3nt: TGTGCCAGCAGCTTATCCGGGGACACTAAAAACATTCAGTACTTC; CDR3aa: CASSLSGDTKNIQYF
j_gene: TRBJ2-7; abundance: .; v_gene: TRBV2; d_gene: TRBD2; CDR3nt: TGTGCCAGCTCGGGGACTAGCGTTAACGAGCAGTACTTC; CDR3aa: CASSGTSVNEQYF
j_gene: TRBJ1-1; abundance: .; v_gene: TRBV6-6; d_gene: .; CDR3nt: TGTGCCAGCAGCTATCTCAACACTGAAGCTTTCTTT; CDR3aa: CASSYLNTEAFF
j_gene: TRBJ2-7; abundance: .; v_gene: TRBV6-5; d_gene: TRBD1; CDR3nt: TGTGCCAGCAGTTATGGGGACAGCTCCTACGAGCAGTACTTC; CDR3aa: CASSYGDSSYEQYF
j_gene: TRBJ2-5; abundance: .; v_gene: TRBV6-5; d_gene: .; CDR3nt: TGTGCCAGCAGTTACTCGCCGGTTTACCAAGAGACCCAGTACTTC; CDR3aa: CASSYSPVYQETQYF
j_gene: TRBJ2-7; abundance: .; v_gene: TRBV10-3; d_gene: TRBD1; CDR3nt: TGTGCCATCAGCCAGGGGGCTGGTTACGAGCAGTACTTC; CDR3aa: CAISQGAGYEQYF
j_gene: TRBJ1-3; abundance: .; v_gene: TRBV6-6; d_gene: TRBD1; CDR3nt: TGTGCCAGCAGTCGCCCCTCCGGGACAGGGAGCTCCGGAAACACCATATATTTT; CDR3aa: CASSRPSGTGSSGNTIYF
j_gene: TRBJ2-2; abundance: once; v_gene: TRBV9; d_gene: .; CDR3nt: TGTGCCAGCAGCGTAGAGCAGGGTAACGGGGAGCTGTTTTTT; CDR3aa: CASSVEQGNGELFF
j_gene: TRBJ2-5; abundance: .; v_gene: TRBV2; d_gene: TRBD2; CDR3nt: TGTGCCAGCAGTGTCACTAGCGGGAGTGTTCAAGAGACCCAGTACTTC; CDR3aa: CASSVTSGSVQETQYF
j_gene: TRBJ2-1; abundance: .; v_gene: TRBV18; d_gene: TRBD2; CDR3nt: TGTGCCAGCTCAACTGGACTAGCGGTTACCTACAATGAGCAGTTCTTC; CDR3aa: CASSTGLAVTYNEQFF
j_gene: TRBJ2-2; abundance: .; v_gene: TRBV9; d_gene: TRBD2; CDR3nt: TGTGCCAGCAGCGTAGAGGCTAGCGGGAGGAAACTGTTTTTT; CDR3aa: CASSVEASGRKLFF
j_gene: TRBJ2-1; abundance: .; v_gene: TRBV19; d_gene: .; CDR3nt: TGTGCCAGTATCCCCGAGGGGGATGACGATGAGCAGTTCTTC; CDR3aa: CASIPEGDDDEQFF
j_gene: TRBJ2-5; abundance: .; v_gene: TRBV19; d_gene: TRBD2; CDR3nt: TGTGCCAGTACTTCCCCCGGCGGGGGACAAGAGACCCAGTACTTC; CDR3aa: CASTSPGGGQETQYF
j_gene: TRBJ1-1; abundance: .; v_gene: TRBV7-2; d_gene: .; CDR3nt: TGTGCCAGCAGCTTAAGGGGGTCCGCTGGCACTGAAGCTTTCTTT; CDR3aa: CASSLRGSAGTEAFF
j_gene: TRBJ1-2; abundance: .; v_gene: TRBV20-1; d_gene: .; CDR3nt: TGCAGTGCTAGTGAATCCAGGGGCACCTATGGCTACACCTTC; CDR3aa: CSASESRGTYGYTF
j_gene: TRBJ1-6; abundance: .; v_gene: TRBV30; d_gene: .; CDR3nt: TGTGCCTGGAGTTCAATCTTAGTCATGACAGCTGATAATTCACCCCTCCACTTT; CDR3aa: CAWSSILVMTADNSPLHF
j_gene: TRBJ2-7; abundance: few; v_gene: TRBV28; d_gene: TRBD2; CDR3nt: TGTGCCAGTATTAGCGGGCCGAGCTCCTACGAGCAGTACTTC; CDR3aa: CASISGPSSYEQYF
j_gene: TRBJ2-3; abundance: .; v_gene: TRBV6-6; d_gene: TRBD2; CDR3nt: TGTGCCAGCAGTTACGTCGGTAGCGGGTTCGATACGCAGTATTTT; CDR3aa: CASSYVGSGFDTQYF
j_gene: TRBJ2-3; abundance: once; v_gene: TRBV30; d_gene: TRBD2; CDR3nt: TGTGCCTGGAGTGTACTAGCGGGAGGGTCAGATACGCAGTATTTT; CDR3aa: CAWSVLAGGSDTQYF
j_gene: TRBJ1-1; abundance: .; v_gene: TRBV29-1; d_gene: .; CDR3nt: TGCAGCGTTCCGGGACACCCGAACACTGAAGCTTTCTTT; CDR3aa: CSVPGHPNTEAFF
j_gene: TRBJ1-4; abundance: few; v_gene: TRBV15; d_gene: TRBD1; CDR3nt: TGTGCCACCAGCAAGATGAGGACAGGGGGAGAAAAACTGTTTTTT; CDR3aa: CATSKMRTGGEKLFF
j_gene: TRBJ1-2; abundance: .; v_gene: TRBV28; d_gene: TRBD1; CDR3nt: TGTGCCAGCAGTATACCCGGGACAGGGGAACGGGAAGGCTACACCTTC; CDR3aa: CASSIPGTGEREGYTF
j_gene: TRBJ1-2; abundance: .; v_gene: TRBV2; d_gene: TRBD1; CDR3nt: TGTGCCAGCCGCCAAGGGACAGGATATGGCTACACCTTC; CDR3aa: CASRQGTGYGYTF
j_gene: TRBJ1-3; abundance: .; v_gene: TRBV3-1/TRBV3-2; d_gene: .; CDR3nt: TGTGCCAGCAGCCAACCTTCCCCTGGAAACACCATATATTTT; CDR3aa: CASSQPSPGNTIYF
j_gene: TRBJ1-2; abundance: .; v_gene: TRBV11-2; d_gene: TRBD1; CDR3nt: TGTGCCAGCAGCCCGACAGGGGGCGGATATGGCTACACCTTC; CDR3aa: CASSPTGGGYGYTF
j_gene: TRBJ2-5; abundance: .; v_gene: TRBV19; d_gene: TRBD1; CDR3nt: TGTGCCAGTAGGCCAGGGGGCCAAGAGACCCAGTACTTC; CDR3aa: CASRPGGQETQYF
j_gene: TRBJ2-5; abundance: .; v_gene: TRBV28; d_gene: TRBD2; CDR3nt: TGTGCCAGCAGTTCGGCTAGCGGGCTACCACAAGAGACCCAGTACTTC; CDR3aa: CASSSASGLPQETQYF
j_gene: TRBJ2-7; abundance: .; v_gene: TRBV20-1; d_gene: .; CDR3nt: TGCAGTGCTGACAGGCCCTACGAGCAGTACTTC; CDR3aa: CSADRPYEQYF
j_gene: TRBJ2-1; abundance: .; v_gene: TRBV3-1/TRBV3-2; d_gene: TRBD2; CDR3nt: TGTGCCAGCAGCCCCCCACGACTAGCGGGAGGCCCCTACAATGAGCAGTTCTTC; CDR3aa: CASSPPRLAGGPYNEQFF
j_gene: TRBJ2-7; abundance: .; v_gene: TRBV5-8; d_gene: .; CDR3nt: TGTGCCAGCACCACCTTGGGCCGCCCAGACTCCTACGAGCAGTACTTC; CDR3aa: CASTTLGRPDSYEQYF